These 8 T cell receptor beta chains came from one sample sequenced in a study of Tregs in tolerant kidney transplant recipients. Sequencing was performed with immunoSEQ multiplex PCR; in TCRdb, only in-frame clones are kept and a portion is missing. The sample has under 300,000 clones, more than 65% seen once. The sequencing input was CD4+ T cells from blood. Every receptor here comes from a human donor in good health.

The CDR3 protein is CASSRDSPRETQYF. The CDR3 nucleotides read TGTGCCAGCAGCCGGGACAGCCCCAGAGAGACCCAGTACTTC. The chain joins TRBV7-9 to TRBJ2-5; TRBD1 matches 7 bases. V lost 5 bases and J lost 4; bases outside the gene matches: 7. The CDR3 is 14 residues long. Germline loops: CDR1 SEHNR, CDR2 FQNEAQ (reference sequence).

The rearrangement joins TRBV5-1 to TRBJ1-1, with 7 bases lining up with TRBD1. Germline values: CDR1 SGHRS, CDR2 YFSETQ. The J segment lost 1 base and the V segment lost 5 bases, leaving 5 bases of the junction unmatched. This CDR3 is built from 14 residues. Here the CDR3 reads CASSRDSQNTEAFF. The CDR3, as DNA: TGCGCCAGCAGTCGGGACAGCCAGAACACTGAAGCTTTCTTT. Full variable domain (missing parts from reference TRBV5-1 and TRBJ1-1): KAGVTQTPRYLIKTRGQQVTLSCSPISGHRSVSWYQQTPGQGLQFLFEYFSETQRNKGNFPGRFSGRQFSNSRSEMNVSTLELGDSALYLCASSRDSQNTEAFFGQGTRLTVV.

Concerning this clone itself: Other DNA sequences within the sample encode an identical CDR3. The chain joins TRBV7-9 to TRBJ1-1; D perhaps matches TRBD1 (5 bases). The CDR3 contains 14 residues. Germline V lookup: CDR1 SEHNR, CDR2 FQNEAQ (reference sequence). V lost 0 bases, J lost 4 bases, and 9 bases lay in between. The chain's CDR3 is CASSLAGRGTEAFF. The CDR3 DNA sequence: TGTGCCAGCAGCTTAGCGGGGAGGGGCACTGAAGCTTTCTTT.

This clone was seen only a few times. The chain is built from TRBV5-1 and TRBJ2-2, with 8 nucleotides matching TRBD1. CDR3 length equals 15 residues. CDR1 and CDR2 (germline): SGHRS, YFSETQ. The V segment lost 0 bases and the J segment 5 bases; nucleotides outside the gene matches: 3. The CDR3 DNA reads as TGCGCCAGCAGCTTGGACCAGGGGGCTACCGGGGAGCTGTTTTTT. This encodes CASSLDQGATGELFF.

The chain employs TRBV5-1 and TRBJ1-2; D remains ambiguous. Trimming left V 4 bases short and J 4 bases short, with 14 bases between. Germline V gives CDR1 SGHRS, CDR2 YFSETQ. The CDR3 totals 14 residues. The DNA of the CDR3 is TGCGCCAGCAGCGGCTCTCTGGACCCCTATGGCTACACCTTC. Translating it yields CASSGSLDPYGYTF.

With respect to this clone: The sample holds other DNA sequences that translate to the same CDR3. The chain combines TRBV19 with TRBJ1-5; D might be TRBD1 (5 bases). The CDR3 contains 14 residues. Germline V gives CDR1 LNHDA, CDR2 SQIVND (reference sequence). V lost 0 bases, J lost 7 bases, and 10 bases lay in between. The CDR3 here is CASSIDGGGQPQHF. CDR3 DNA: TGTGCCAGTAGTATAGATGGGGGAGGGCAGCCCCAGCATTTT.

In this sample, this clone turned up once. The chain is built from TRBV18 and TRBJ2-5, with 9 bases identical to TRBD2. The end of the DNA aligns better with TRBJ2-7, so the J call may be wrong. Germline loops: CDR1 KGHSH, CDR2 LQKENI. This CDR3 region has 16 residues. Written as DNA, the CDR3 is TGTGCCAGCTCACCGGTCGGTAGCGGGGGCCCGAGCGAGCAGTACTTC. Its protein is CASSPVGSGGPSEQYF.

The chain combines TRBV6-6 with TRBJ2-1, with a weak D call TRBD2 (5 bases). This CDR3 contains 11 residues. Trimming left V 6 bases short and J 14 bases short, with 14 bases between. CDR1 and CDR2 from the germline V gene are MNHNY and SVGAGI (reference sequence). The CDR3 DNA is TGTGCCAGCAGGCTCGGGGATCGGGAGTTCTTC. This codes for CASRLGDREFF.